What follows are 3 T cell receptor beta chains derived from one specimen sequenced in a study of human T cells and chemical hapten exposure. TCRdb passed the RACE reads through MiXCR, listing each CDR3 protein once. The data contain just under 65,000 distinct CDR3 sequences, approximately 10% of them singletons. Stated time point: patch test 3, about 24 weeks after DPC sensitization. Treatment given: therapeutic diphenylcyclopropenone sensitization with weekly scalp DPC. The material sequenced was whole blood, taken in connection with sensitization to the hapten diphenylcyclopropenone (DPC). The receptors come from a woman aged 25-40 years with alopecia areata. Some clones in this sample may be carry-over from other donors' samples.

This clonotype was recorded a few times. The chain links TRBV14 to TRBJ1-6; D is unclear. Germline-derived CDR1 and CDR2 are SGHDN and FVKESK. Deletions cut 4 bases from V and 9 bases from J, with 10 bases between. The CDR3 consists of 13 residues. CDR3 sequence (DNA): TGTGCCAGCAGCCCCCGAGAAACTTCACCCCTCCACTTT. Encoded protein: CASSPRETSPLHF.

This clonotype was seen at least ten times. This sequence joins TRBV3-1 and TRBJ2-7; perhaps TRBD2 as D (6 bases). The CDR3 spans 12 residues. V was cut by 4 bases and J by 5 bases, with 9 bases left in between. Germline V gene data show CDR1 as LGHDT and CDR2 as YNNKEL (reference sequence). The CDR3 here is CASSLPGDEQYF. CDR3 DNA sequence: TGTGCCAGCAGCCTCCCGGGGGACGAGCAGTACTTC.

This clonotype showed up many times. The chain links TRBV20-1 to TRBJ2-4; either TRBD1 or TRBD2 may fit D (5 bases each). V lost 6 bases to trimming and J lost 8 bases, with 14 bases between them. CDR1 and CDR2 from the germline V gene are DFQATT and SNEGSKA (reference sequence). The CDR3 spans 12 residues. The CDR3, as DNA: TGCAGTGCATCGAGGGGTGGAGACATTCAGTACTTC. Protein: CSASRGGDIQYF.